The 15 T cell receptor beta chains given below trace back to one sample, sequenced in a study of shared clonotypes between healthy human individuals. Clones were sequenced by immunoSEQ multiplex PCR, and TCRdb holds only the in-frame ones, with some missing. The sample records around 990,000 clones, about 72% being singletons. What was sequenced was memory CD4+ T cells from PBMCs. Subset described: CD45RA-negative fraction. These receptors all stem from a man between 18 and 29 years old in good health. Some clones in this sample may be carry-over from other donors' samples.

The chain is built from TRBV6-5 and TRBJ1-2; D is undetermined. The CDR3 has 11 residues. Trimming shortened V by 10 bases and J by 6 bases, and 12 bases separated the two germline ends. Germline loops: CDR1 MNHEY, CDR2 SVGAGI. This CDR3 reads CATRFQDGYTF. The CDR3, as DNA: TGTGCCACACGGTTCCAGGATGGCTACACCTTC.

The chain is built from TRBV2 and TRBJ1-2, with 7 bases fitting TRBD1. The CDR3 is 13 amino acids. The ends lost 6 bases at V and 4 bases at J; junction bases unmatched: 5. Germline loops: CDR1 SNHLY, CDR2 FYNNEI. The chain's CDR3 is CASRDREFYGYTF. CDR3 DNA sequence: TGTGCCAGCAGAGACAGGGAATTCTATGGCTACACCTTC.

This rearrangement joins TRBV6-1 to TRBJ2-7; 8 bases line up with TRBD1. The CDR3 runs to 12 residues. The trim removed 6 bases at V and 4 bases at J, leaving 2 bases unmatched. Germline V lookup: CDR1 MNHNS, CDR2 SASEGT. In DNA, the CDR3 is TGTGCCAGCAGGAGGACAGGGTACGAGCAGTACTTC. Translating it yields CASRRTGYEQYF.

CDR3 nucleotide sequence: TGTGCCAGCAGCTCGACAGGGAGCTCCTACAATGAGCAGTTCTTC. This encodes CASSSTGSSYNEQFF. The J gene is TRBJ2-1, the V gene TRBV7-3; 7 bases align to TRBD1. The CDR3 length is 15 residues. Losses at the gene ends were 4 bases for V and 0 bases for J; bases not matched to a gene: 3. CDR1 and CDR2 (germline): SGHTA, FQGTGA.

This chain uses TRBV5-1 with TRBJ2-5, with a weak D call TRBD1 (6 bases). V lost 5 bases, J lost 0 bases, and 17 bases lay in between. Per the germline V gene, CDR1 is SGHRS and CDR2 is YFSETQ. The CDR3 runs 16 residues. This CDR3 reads CASSKQGMSYQETQYF. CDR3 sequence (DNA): TGCGCCAGCAGTAAACAGGGCATGTCCTACCAAGAGACCCAGTACTTC.

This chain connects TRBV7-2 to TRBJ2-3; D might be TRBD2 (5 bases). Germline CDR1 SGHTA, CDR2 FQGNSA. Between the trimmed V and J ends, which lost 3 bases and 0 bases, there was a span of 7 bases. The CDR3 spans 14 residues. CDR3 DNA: TGTGCCAGCAGCTTTAGCGTAAGCACAGATACGCAGTATTTT. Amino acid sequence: CASSFSVSTDTQYF.

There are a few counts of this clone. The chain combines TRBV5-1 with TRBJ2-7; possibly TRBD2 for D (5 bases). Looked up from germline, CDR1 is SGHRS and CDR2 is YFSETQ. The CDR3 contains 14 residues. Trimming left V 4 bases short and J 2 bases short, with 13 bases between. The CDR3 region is CASSPTAEAYEQYF. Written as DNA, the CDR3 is TGCGCCAGCAGCCCTACGGCGGAGGCCTACGAGCAGTACTTC.

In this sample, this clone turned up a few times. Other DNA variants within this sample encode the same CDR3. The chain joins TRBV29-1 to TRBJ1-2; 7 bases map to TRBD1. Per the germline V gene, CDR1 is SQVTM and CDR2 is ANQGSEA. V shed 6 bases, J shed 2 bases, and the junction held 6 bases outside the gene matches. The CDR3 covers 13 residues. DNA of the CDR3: TGCAGCGTGGGGGACAGCCCCAACTATGGCTACACCTTC. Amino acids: CSVGDSPNYGYTF.

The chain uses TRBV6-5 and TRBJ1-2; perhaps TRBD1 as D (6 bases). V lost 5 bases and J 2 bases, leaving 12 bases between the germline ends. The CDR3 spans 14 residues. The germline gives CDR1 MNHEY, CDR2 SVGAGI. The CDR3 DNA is TGTGCCAGCAGTCCGTTCGGGACAAACTATGGCTACACCTTC. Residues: CASSPFGTNYGYTF.

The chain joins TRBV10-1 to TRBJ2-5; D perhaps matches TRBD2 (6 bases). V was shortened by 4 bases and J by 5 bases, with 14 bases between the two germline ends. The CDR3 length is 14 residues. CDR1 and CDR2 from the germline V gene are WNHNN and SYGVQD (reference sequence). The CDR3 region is CASSGGGREETQYF. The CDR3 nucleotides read TGCGCCAGCAGTGGGGGAGGCAGGGAGGAGACCCAGTACTTC.

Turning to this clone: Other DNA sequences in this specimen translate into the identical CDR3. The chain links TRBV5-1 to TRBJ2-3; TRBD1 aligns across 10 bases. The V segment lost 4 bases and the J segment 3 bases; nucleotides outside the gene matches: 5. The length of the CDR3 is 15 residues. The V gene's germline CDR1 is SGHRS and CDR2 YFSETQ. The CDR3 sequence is CASSLGDRGTDTQYF. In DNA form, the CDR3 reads TGCGCCAGCAGCCTCGGGGACAGGGGTACAGATACGCAGTATTTT.

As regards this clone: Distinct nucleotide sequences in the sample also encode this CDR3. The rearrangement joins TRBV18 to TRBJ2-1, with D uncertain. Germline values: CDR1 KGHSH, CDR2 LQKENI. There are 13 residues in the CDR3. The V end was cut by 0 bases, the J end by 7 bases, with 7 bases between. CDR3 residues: CASSPPSRNEQFF. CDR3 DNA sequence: TGTGCCAGCTCACCACCGTCCAGGAATGAGCAGTTCTTC.

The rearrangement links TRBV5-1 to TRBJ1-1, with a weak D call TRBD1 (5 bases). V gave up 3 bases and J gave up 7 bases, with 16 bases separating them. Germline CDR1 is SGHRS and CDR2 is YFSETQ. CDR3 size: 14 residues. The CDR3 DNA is TGCGCCAGCAGCTCTCCTAGTGCGAGGGGTGAAGCTTTCTTT. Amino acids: CASSSPSARGEAFF. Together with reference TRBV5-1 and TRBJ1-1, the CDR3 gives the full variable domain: KAGVTQTPRYLIKTRGQQVTLSCSPISGHRSVSWYQQTPGQGLQFLFEYFSETQRNKGNFPGRFSGRQFSNSRSEMNVSTLELGDSALYLCASSSPSARGEAFFGQGTRLTVV.

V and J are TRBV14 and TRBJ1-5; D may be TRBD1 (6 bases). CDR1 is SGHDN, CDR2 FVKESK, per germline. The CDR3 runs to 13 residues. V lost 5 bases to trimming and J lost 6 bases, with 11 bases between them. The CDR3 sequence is CASSKGGGQPQHF. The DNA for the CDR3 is TGTGCCAGCAGCAAAGGGGGAGGTCAGCCCCAGCATTTT.

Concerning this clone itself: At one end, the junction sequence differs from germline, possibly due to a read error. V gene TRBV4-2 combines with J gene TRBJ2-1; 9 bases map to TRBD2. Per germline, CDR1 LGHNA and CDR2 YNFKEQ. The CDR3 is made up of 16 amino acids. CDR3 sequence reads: CASSQGEGSGSNGQFF. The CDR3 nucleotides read TGTGCCAGCAGCCAAGGTGAAGGTAGCGGGAGCAATGGGCAGTTCTTC.